The rows below give T cell receptor beta chains drawn from one sample of a study of T cell repertoires in aging, cancer and after chemotherapy. TCRdb re-derived calls from the multiplex PCR reads in MiXCR, one entry per CDR3 protein. The sample shows 5,500 to 7,000 distinct CDR3 sequences, approximately 49% of them seen only once. Sequencing used blood. The receptors shown here come from a human donor with a solid tumor. CDR3s include the opening cysteine and the closing phenylalanine or tryptophan. D genes are given only for firm matches. Only part of the rows carry a size: once, few, many, or a class if the clone is expanded.

TRBV27	NA	NA	TRBJ2-1	TGTGCCAGCAGTTTAGACGGGACCAGGGCCAATGAGCAGTTCTTC	CASSLDGTRANEQFF
TRBV28	TRBD1	NA	TRBJ1-6	TGTGCCAGCAGCTCGACAGGGTTAAATTCACCCCTCCACTTT	CASSSTGLNSPLHF
TRBV11-2	NA	NA	TRBJ2-1	TGTGCCAGCAGCCCCGAGGGACACCACAATGAGCAGTTCTTC	CASSPEGHHNEQFF
TRBV7-2	NA	few	TRBJ1-2	TGTGCCAGCAGCTTAGGGGACTATGGCTACACCTTC	CASSLGDYGYTF
TRBV5-6	TRBD2	NA	TRBJ2-3	TGTGCCAGCAGCCTGACTAGCGGGAGGCTGGATACGCAGTATTTT	CASSLTSGRLDTQYF
TRBV19	NA	few	TRBJ2-7	TGTGCCAGTAGTATCGACGTCTACGAGCAGTACTTC	CASSIDVYEQYF
TRBV20-1	NA	few	TRBJ1-1	TGCAGTGCTCCCGAGAGCTGGGGGAGCGGTGAAGCTTTCTTT	CSAPESWGSGEAFF
TRBV7-9	NA	few	TRBJ2-7	TGTGCCTCCTCCCTGGTGGCAGACCACGAGCAGTACTTC	CASSLVADHEQYF
TRBV27	NA	few	TRBJ1-1	TGTGCCAGCAGCGCTGACAGGAACACTGAAGCTTTCTTT	CASSADRNTEAFF
TRBV29-1	NA	medium-sized	TRBJ1-2	TGCAGCGTTGAAGGGGCGCAGGAGCGCTATGGCTACACCTTC	CSVEGAQERYGYTF
TRBV11-1	NA	few	TRBJ1-1	TGTGCCAGCAGCCTCACGGAGGGGGACACTGAAGCTTTCTTT	CASSLTEGDTEAFF
TRBV15	TRBD2	NA	TRBJ2-7	TGTGCCACCAGCAGAGATTGGATTGGGGGGGGGGGCGAGCAGTACTTC	CATSRDWIGGGGEQYF
TRBV14	NA	few	TRBJ2-7	TGTGCCAGCAGCCTAGGACTCGTCTCCTACGAGCAGTACTTC	CASSLGLVSYEQYF
TRBV24-1	NA	NA	TRBJ2-7	TGTGCCACCAGTGATTTCAACGGCAGGGGCGGCTACGAGCAGTACTTC	CATSDFNGRGGYEQYF
TRBV19	NA	NA	TRBJ1-1	TGTGCCAGTAGTATTATCGCAGGGCACACTGAAGCTTTCTTT	CASSIIAGHTEAFF
TRBV27	NA	NA	TRBJ1-6	TGTGCCAGCAGTTTATTCTTTCGACAGCGGGATAATTCACCCCTCCACTTT	CASSLFFRQRDNSPLHF
TRBV9	TRBD1	NA	TRBJ1-5	TGTGCCAGCAGCCCGGGACAGGGCTATAGCAATCAGCCCCAGCATTTT	CASSPGQGYSNQPQHF
TRBV11-2	TRBD1	NA	TRBJ2-2	TGTGCCAGCAGCTTATTCCTAAACCGGGACAGGTGGAGTAGAGCGAACACCGGGGAGCTGTTTTTT	CASSLFLNRDRWSRANTGELFF
TRBV20-1	TRBD2	NA	TRBJ2-3	TGCAGTGCTAGAGGGGGCGGGAGGGCCACAGATACGCAGTATTTT	CSARGGGRATDTQYF
TRBV19	NA	NA	TRBJ1-1	TGTGCCAGTAGTATGAGGGATTTGGACACTGAAGCTTTCTTT	CASSMRDLDTEAFF
TRBV6-5	NA	few	TRBJ2-7	TGTGCCAGCAGTTACTCGACGGGTATCTCCTACGAGCAGTACTTC	CASSYSTGISYEQYF
TRBV5-1	NA	NA	TRBJ2-3	TGTGCCAGCAGCTTATTGGGCGGACGAAGCACAGATACGCAGTATTTT	CASSLLGGRSTDTQYF
TRBV25-1	TRBD2	NA	TRBJ2-3	TGTGCCAGCAGTGACGGATCACTAGCGGGAGTCGCAGATACGCAGTATTTT	CASSDGSLAGVADTQYF
TRBV29-1	NA	NA	TRBJ2-7	TGCAGCGCTGTAGCTGAGCTCTCCTACGAGCAGTACTTC	CSAVAELSYEQYF
TRBV20-1	NA	NA	TRBJ1-6	TGCAGTGCTAGAGACGGTGGCCTCAATAATTCACCCCTCCACTTT	CSARDGGLNNSPLHF
TRBV20-1	TRBD1	NA	TRBJ2-7	TGCAGTGCTTTATGGACAGGAGTGCTATATACGGGAGAGCAGTACTTC	CSALWTGVLYTGEQYF
TRBV6-1	NA	NA	TRBJ1-2	TGTGCCAGCACGGACGGCTATGGCTACACCTTC	CASTDGYGYTF
TRBV7-2	TRBD1	NA	TRBJ2-3	TGTGCCAGCAGCCAGGACAGGGCTACAGATACGCAGTATTTT	CASSQDRATDTQYF
TRBV2	NA	NA	TRBJ1-1	TGTGCCAGCTCAGGGGAATGGAGCACTGAAGCTTTCTTT	CASSGEWSTEAFF
TRBV7-2	TRBD1	NA	TRBJ1-5	TGTGCCAGCAGCCGGGACAGTAATCAGCCCCAGCATTTT	CASSRDSNQPQHF
TRBV28	TRBD1	few	TRBJ1-3	TGTGCCAGCAGCACTTACAGGGGTACTGGAAACACCATATATTTT	CASSTYRGTGNTIYF
TRBV20-1	NA	NA	TRBJ2-7	TGCAGTGCATGGGCCAGTAGCTCCTACGAGCAGTACTTC	CSAWASSSYEQYF
TRBV27	NA	NA	TRBJ1-4	TGTGCCAGCAGTTTATCGGGGGGGGGGGGTGAAAAACTGTTTTTT	CASSLSGGGGEKLFF
TRBV20-1	NA	few	TRBJ1-2	TGCAGTGCTAGGAGGGGCTCGGGCTATGGCTACACCTTC	CSARRGSGYGYTF
TRBV25-1	NA	NA	TRBJ1-6	TGTGCCAGCAATGCGGCGGGCTGGAATTCACCCCTCCACTTT	CASNAAGWNSPLHF
TRBV28	NA	NA	TRBJ2-1	TGTGCCAGCAGTTTCTCGCATACCTACAATGAGCAGTTCTTC	CASSFSHTYNEQFF
TRBV15	NA	few	TRBJ2-7	TGTGCCACCAGCAGAGACAGGCTGGAGCAGTACTTC	CATSRDRLEQYF
TRBV6-5	NA	few	TRBJ1-5	TGTGCCAGCAGTCCCTTGTTTTCGGGAAGTGGCAATCAGCCCCAGCATTTT	CASSPLFSGSGNQPQHF
TRBV19	NA	once	TRBJ1-5	TGTGCCAGTAGGAGGGACTCCATGACCAGCAATCAGCCCCAGCATTTT	CASRRDSMTSNQPQHF
TRBV20-1	NA	NA	TRBJ1-3	TGCAGTGCTAGAGTGGGGTCTAGCTCTGGAAACACCATATATTTT	CSARVGSSSGNTIYF
TRBV6-1	NA	NA	TRBJ1-1	TGTGCCAGCAGTGAACAGAAGAACACTGAAGCTTTCTTT	CASSEQKNTEAFF
TRBV12-3/TRBV12-4	NA	NA	TRBJ1-5	TGTGCCAGCAGTTTAGAGCCAGGGCCAGGCCTCAGCAATCAGCCCCAGCATTTT	CASSLEPGPGLSNQPQHF
TRBV6-1	TRBD1	few	TRBJ1-2	TGTGCCAGCAGTGTACCGGGACAGGGCCTCTATGGCTACACCTTC	CASSVPGQGLYGYTF
TRBV6-5	NA	NA	TRBJ1-2	TGTGCCAGCAGTACCCGCCACTATGGCTACACCTTC	CASSTRHYGYTF
TRBV7-9	NA	few	TRBJ2-7	TGTGCCAGCAGCTTAGCGGCTATATCCTACGAGCAGTACTTC	CASSLAAISYEQYF
TRBV20-1	NA	NA	TRBJ1-1	TGCAGTGCTTATGACAGAGAAGCTTTCTTT	CSAYDREAFF
TRBV5-6	TRBD2	NA	TRBJ2-2	TGTGCCAGCAGCTTGGGACTAGCTGCCACCGGGGAGCTGTTTTTT	CASSLGLAATGELFF
TRBV11-2	NA	NA	TRBJ2-7	TGTGCCAGCAGCGAACGACTAGGAGAGCAGTACTTC	CASSERLGEQYF
TRBV20-1	NA	NA	TRBJ1-5	TGCAGTGCTAGCGCCCGACGGAACAATCAGCCCCAGCATTTT	CSASARRNNQPQHF
TRBV7-2	NA	few	TRBJ2-7	TGTGCCAGCAGCTTAGCGCAGGGAATGAGGGAGCAGTACTTC	CASSLAQGMREQYF
TRBV4-1	NA	once	TRBJ2-2	TGCGCCAGCAGCCCGAGGCGGGACAGATCCACCGGGGAGCTGTTTTTT	CASSPRRDRSTGELFF
TRBV27	TRBD1	NA	TRBJ1-2	TGTGCCAGCAGTGGGACAGGCCTCTATGGCTACACCTTC	CASSGTGLYGYTF
TRBV7-9	NA	few	TRBJ1-1	TGTGCCAGCAGCTTATTCTTCGGGGTAGTCACTGAAGCTTTCTTT	CASSLFFGVVTEAFF
TRBV20-1	TRBD2	NA	TRBJ2-5	TGCAGTGCCTCCTCGGGACTAGCGGCAGAAGAGACCCAGTACTTC	CSASSGLAAEETQYF
TRBV29-1	NA	NA	TRBJ2-2	TGCAGCGCCATTTGGGGGGTTCAAAGGGAGCTGTTTTTT	CSAIWGVQRELFF